This T cell receptor beta chain derives from a study of neurological immune-mediated disorders. Each CDR3 protein is one row after TCRdb ran MiXCR on the 5' RACE reads. The top ten hold about 3% of the sample, which has some 60,000 distinct CDR3 sequences, less than 2.5% seen once. The CDR3 sequence is 15 residues long. Trimming removed 2 bases from V and 2 bases from J, with 14 bases in between. Germline V CDR1 and CDR2: SGHDT, YYEEEE. This clonotype was seen repeatedly, ten times or more. V gene TRBV5-6 combines with J gene TRBJ2-7; a weak D match, TRBD2 (5 bases). Sequencing used PBMCs. This receptor was obtained from a man aged 50 to 60 with multiple sclerosis. CDR3 nucleotides: TGTGCCAGCAGCTTTCGGGGAACTGGGGCCTACGAGCAGTACTTC. This translates into CASSFRGTGAYEQYF.